The next 20 T cell receptor beta chains were all read from a single sample in a study of radiation and T cells in renal cell carcinoma. Method: immunoSEQ multiplex PCR; TCRdb's copy keeps in-frame clones and lacks some. The sample consists of 95,000 or so clones, 65% to 90% of them appearing once. Sample time point: baseline pretreatment blood. The treatment was: 15 Gy SBRT to primary tumor, nephrectomy 4 weeks later. The sequenced sample was blood, obtained from a patient whose treatment included radiotherapy and nephrectomy. All receptors come from a man aged 45-65 years with renal cell carcinoma.

V usage is TRBV21-1 and J usage is TRBJ2-3. TRBV21-1 is given as a pseudogene. CDR3 length equals 16 residues. Written as DNA, the CDR3 is TGTGCCAGCAGCAAAGTTGTAGGACCTAGCACAGATACGCAGTATTTT. Its protein product is CASSKVVGPSTDTQYF.

J is TRBJ2-7 and V is TRBV7-2, with D unresolved. The V end was cut by 4 bases, the J end by 0 bases, with 10 bases between. The germline V gene encodes CDR1 SGHTA and CDR2 FQGNSA. CDR3 length equals 14 residues. CDR3 region: CASSSISNSYEQYF. The CDR3 DNA reads as TGTGCCAGCAGCTCAATCTCAAACTCCTACGAGCAGTACTTC.

The V call is TRBV5-1, the J call TRBJ2-3, with TRBD1 matching 8 bases. CDR1 SGHRS and CDR2 YFSETQ come from the germline V gene. The CDR3 has 16 amino acids. The junction had 11 bases not matched to a gene; V was cut back by 4 bases and J by 4 bases. CDR3 in amino acids: CASSAYGTGLADTQYF. The CDR3 DNA reads as TGCGCCAGCAGCGCCTACGGGACAGGCCTCGCAGATACGCAGTATTTT.

This chain joins TRBV27 and TRBJ1-4; D is undetermined. The V and J ends lost 4 bases and 5 bases respectively, with 11 bases between them. The CDR3 totals 14 residues. Germline CDR1 and CDR2: MNHEY and SMNVEV (reference sequence). The CDR3 DNA sequence: TGTGCCAGCAGTTCCCTAGGGTCGAATGAAAAACTGTTTTTT. It yields the protein CASSSLGSNEKLFF.

This clone turned up a few times. The chain has TRBV18 and TRBJ2-2; no reliable D call. Looked up from germline, CDR1 is KGHSH and CDR2 is LQKENI. The CDR3 has 14 amino acids. The V and J ends lost 4 bases and 6 bases respectively, with 12 bases between them. In nucleotides, the CDR3 is TGTGCCAGCTCACTCGAAGTTGGGGCCGGGGAGCTGTTTTTT. It translates to CASSLEVGAGELFF. Supplemented by reference TRBV18 and TRBJ2-2, the full variable domain reads NAGVMQNPRHLVRRRGQEARLRCSPMKGHSHVYWYRQLPEEGLKFMVYLQKENIIDESGMPKERFSAEFPKEGPSILRIQQVVRGDSAAYFCASSLEVGAGELFFGEGSRLTVL.

This clone was observed a few times. V gene TRBV2 combines with J gene TRBJ2-2; D tentatively fits TRBD1 or TRBD2 (7 bases each). The CDR3 spans 14 residues. Germline assignment: CDR1 SNHLY and CDR2 FYNNEI. The V end lost 6 bases, the J end lost 4 bases, and 12 bases lay between the germline ends. Here the CDR3 reads CASRTRGGTGELFF. The CDR3 nucleotides are TGTGCCAGCAGGACCAGGGGGGGCACCGGGGAGCTGTTTTTT.

This chain connects TRBV7-9 to TRBJ2-7; D possibly corresponds to TRBD2 (6 bases). V lost 1 base, J lost 4 bases, and 14 bases lay in between. This CDR3 has 15 residues. The germline V gene has CDR1 SEHNR and CDR2 FQNEAQ (reference sequence). The CDR3 region is CASSLGTGASYEQYF. CDR3 DNA sequence: TGTGCCAGCAGCTTAGGTACGGGAGCGAGTTACGAGCAGTACTTC. Looking up the rest from reference TRBV7-9 and TRBJ2-7 gives the full variable domain: DTGVSQNPRHKITKRGQNVTFRCDPISEHNRLYWYRQTLGQGPEFLTYFQNEAQLEKSRLLSDRFSAERPKGSFSTLEIQRTEQGDSAMYLCASSLGTGASYEQYFGPGTRLTVT.

The chain joins TRBV9 to TRBJ2-5, with 15 bases matching TRBD2. CDR1 SGDLS and CDR2 YYNGEE come from the germline V gene. There are 16 residues in the CDR3. V dropped 0 bases and J dropped 5; count of bases not matched to a gene: 2. The CDR3 DNA reads as TGTGCCAGCAGCGTAGGCGGACTAGCGGGGGGGGAGACCCAGTACTTC. It codes for CASSVGGLAGGETQYF.

This chain links TRBV9 with TRBJ2-5; D remains unclear. Germline loops: CDR1 SGDLS, CDR2 YYNGEE. V was trimmed by 2 bases and J by 3 bases, leaving 5 bases between them. This CDR3 region has 12 residues. CDR3 sequence (DNA): TGTGCCAGCAGCGTCCGCGAAGAGACCCAGTACTTC. As protein: CASSVREETQYF.

The genes are TRBV18 and TRBJ1-3; TRBD1 might be the D (5 bases). The germline V gene has CDR1 KGHSH and CDR2 LQKENI. Deletions cut 3 bases from V and 3 bases from J, with 12 bases between. There are 15 residues in the CDR3. The CDR3 region has the DNA TGTGCCAGCTCACCTCGCCCGGGGGATGGAAACACCATATATTTT. It translates to CASSPRPGDGNTIYF.

This chain uses TRBV30 with TRBJ2-3, with a tentative D call TRBD1 (6 bases). The germline gives CDR1 GTSNPN, CDR2 SVGIG (reference sequence). The CDR3 is made up of 16 amino acids. Trimming pared 2 bases from V and 2 bases from J, leaving 17 bases between. CDR3 in amino acids: CAWSQPDRYYTDTQYF. DNA for the CDR3: TGTGCCTGGAGTCAACCGGACAGATATTACACAGATACGCAGTATTTT.

This chain uses TRBV12-5 with TRBJ1-6; D not resolved. CDR1 and CDR2 from the germline V gene are LGHNT and FRNRAP. This CDR3 region has 12 residues. Trimming shortened V by 3 bases and J by 10 bases, and 7 bases separated the two germline ends. The chain's CDR3 is CASGLEESPLHF. In DNA form, the CDR3 reads TGTGCTAGTGGTTTAGAAGAGTCACCCCTCCACTTT.

V and J are TRBV5-1 and TRBJ2-5, with TRBD1 matching over 10 bases. Germline loops: CDR1 SGHRS, CDR2 YFSETQ. CDR3 size: 16 residues. Trimming removed 2 bases from V and 5 bases from J; junction bases left unmatched: 9. The CDR3 sequence is CASSFTGTGEGETQYF. CDR3 DNA: TGCGCCAGCAGCTTTACCGGGACAGGGGAGGGGGAGACCCAGTACTTC.

The V gene is TRBV7-8, the J gene TRBJ1-4, with D uncertain. This CDR3 has 16 residues. CDR1 is SGHVS and CDR2 is FQNEAQ in the germline V gene. The V and J ends lost 4 bases and 0 bases respectively, with 12 bases between them. Here the CDR3 DNA reads TGTGCCAGCAGCTCTTGGGAGGGTTCAACTAATGAAAAACTGTTTTTT. This codes for CASSSWEGSTNEKLFF.

This rearrangement joins TRBV21-1 to TRBJ2-7. TRBV21-1 has pseudogene status. CDR3 size: 13 residues. CDR3 nucleotide sequence: TGTGCCAACAAGGCCCCGTTAACCTACGAGCAGTACTTC. Protein: CANKAPLTYEQYF.

The chain joins TRBV7-9 to TRBJ2-2; TRBD2 is a possible D gene (7 bases). This CDR3 has 16 amino acids. Germline V gene data show CDR1 as SEHNR and CDR2 as FQNEAQ (reference sequence). V was clipped by 3 bases and J by 4 bases, with 15 bases between them. CDR3 amino acids: CASSLWGGSGTGELFF. For the CDR3, the DNA is TGTGCCAGCAGCTTGTGGGGGGGCTCAGGCACCGGGGAGCTGTTTTTT.

V usage is TRBV7-9 and J usage is TRBJ2-7; TRBD2 aligns across 15 bases. Trimming cost V 4 bases and J 4 bases; bases outside gene matches: 8. The CDR3 is 17 residues long. The germline V gene has CDR1 SEHNR and CDR2 FQNEAQ (reference sequence). As DNA, the CDR3 is TGTGCCAGCAGCTCAATGGGGACTAGCGGGAGGCGTTACGAGCAGTACTTC. Translated: CASSSMGTSGRRYEQYF.

V usage is TRBV7-2 and J usage is TRBJ2-1; D call uncertain. There are 15 residues in the CDR3. Germline-derived CDR1 and CDR2 are SGHTA and FQGNSA. V was shortened by 1 base and J by 4 bases, with 11 bases between the two germline ends. The CDR3 loop is CASSLDGDLYNEQFF. Here the CDR3 DNA reads TGTGCCAGCAGCTTAGATGGGGATCTATACAATGAGCAGTTCTTC. Using reference TRBV7-2 and TRBJ2-1 for the parts outside the CDR3, the full variable domain is GAGVSQSPSNKVTEKGKDVELRCDPISGHTALYWYRQSLGQGLEFLIYFQGNSAPDKSGLPSDRFSAERTGGSVSTLTIQRTQQEDSAVYLCASSLDGDLYNEQFFGPGTRLTVL.

This clone was counted a single time. V usage is TRBV14 and J usage is TRBJ2-1; 9 positions agree with TRBD1. The length of the CDR3 is 15 residues. The J segment lost 8 bases and the V segment lost 6 bases, leaving 11 bases of the junction unmatched. Germline assignment: CDR1 SGHDN and CDR2 FVKESK. CDR3 loop: CASRTGQGRFHEQFF. As DNA, the CDR3 is TGTGCCAGCAGAACGGGACAGGGTAGATTCCATGAGCAGTTCTTC.

The chain combines TRBV6-4 with TRBJ2-3, with TRBD2 matching 9 bases. Germline V gives CDR1 MRHNA, CDR2 SNTAGT. Losses at the gene ends were 2 bases for V and 5 bases for J; bases not matched to a gene: 8. The CDR3 sequence is 16 residues long. The CDR3 nucleotides read TGTGCCAGCAGTGACGGGGCGGGAGGGCCAAGAGATACGCAGTATTTT. Its translation is CASSDGAGGPRDTQYF.